This T cell receptor (beta chain) was sequenced during a study of Graves' ophthalmopathy and Graves' hyperthyroidism. Study-level findings and limits: Ophthalmopathy progression was predicted with 55% to 71% sensitivity and around 78% specificity.

This clonotype was observed at least ten times. Antigen specificity is unknown. Beta-chain TCR CDR3 regions were amplified from RNA transcripts. Second-round multiplex PCR followed a first-round RT-PCR using HTBI primers. One entry per CDR3 protein results from TCRdb running MiXCR on the multiplex PCR reads. The data contain 680,000 or so distinct CDR3 sequences, 20% to 25% of them singletons. The CDR3 totals 11 residues. The V end was cut by 9 bases, the J end by 7 bases, with 12 bases between. Germline V gives CDR1 MNHNS, CDR2 SASEGT. The specimen sequenced was peripheral blood. V is TRBV6-1 and J is TRBJ1-1; D is unclear. This clonotype originated in a woman aged 18 to 35 with stable Graves' hyperthyroidism. Some clones in this sample may be carry-over from other donors' samples. CDR3 sequence: CASIYGGEAFF. In nucleotides, the CDR3 is TGTGCCAGTATATACGGCGGTGAAGCTTTCTTT.